One sample yielded the 25 T cell receptor beta chains listed below, sequenced in a study of shared clonotypes between healthy human individuals. Terminally differentiated effector memory CD45RA+ cells were left out of the naive CD8 fraction, which was CD45RO-negative and positively selected for CCR7. This table comes from immunoSEQ multiplex PCR, and its TCRdb copy is limited to in-frame clones, with some not included. The data show under 1 million clones, 92% seen once. Source material: naive CD8+ T cells sorted from blood. These TCRs come from a man under 40 in good health.

The CDR3 sequence is CASSQDRGHPSDTQYF. The CDR3 DNA reads as TGCGCCAGCAGCCAAGACCGGGGACACCCTTCAGATACGCAGTATTTT. The chain uses TRBV4-3 and TRBJ2-3; D might be TRBD1 (6 bases). Trimming took off 0 bases at V and 4 bases at J, with 14 bases between the two ends. The CDR3 spans 16 residues. Germline values: CDR1 LGHNA, CDR2 YSLEER.

The rearrangement links TRBV15 to TRBJ2-7; D is uncertain. Trimming stripped 2 bases from V and 1 base from J, with 15 bases between. This CDR3 spans 16 amino acids. Germline V CDR1 and CDR2: LNHNV, YYDKDF (reference sequence). Here the CDR3 reads CATSRLHSQTSYEQYF. CDR3 nucleotide sequence: TGTGCCACCAGCAGACTACACAGTCAGACTTCCTACGAGCAGTACTTC.

The gene calls are TRBV7-8 and TRBJ2-7; D perhaps matches TRBD1 (5 bases). In germline, CDR1 is SGHVS, CDR2 FQNEAQ. V lost 1 base, J lost 5 bases, and 9 bases lay in between. This CDR3 has 13 amino acids. CDR3 nucleotide sequence: TGTGCCAGCAGCTTAGTGGCAGGGAACGAGCAGTACTTC. It yields the protein CASSLVAGNEQYF.

The chain carries TRBV4-1 and TRBJ2-3, with D hard to call. This CDR3 is built from 15 residues. V was pared by 4 bases and J by 3 bases, with 14 bases between. Germline CDR1 is MGHRA and CDR2 is YSYEKL. This chain's CDR3 is CASSPTRIVTDTQYF. For the CDR3, the DNA is TGCGCCAGCAGCCCGACAAGGATAGTGACAGATACGCAGTATTTT.

The chain joins TRBV4-3 to TRBJ1-1; a possible D gene is TRBD1 (5 bases). The CDR3 consists of 14 residues. V lost 2 bases and J lost 0, with 7 bases in between. Germline V gives CDR1 LGHNA, CDR2 YSLEER. CDR3 protein: CASSQQDMNTEAFF. In DNA form, the CDR3 reads TGCGCCAGCAGCCAACAGGACATGAACACTGAAGCTTTCTTT.

This chain uses TRBV27 with TRBJ2-1; D is uncertain. The CDR3 has 14 amino acids. Germline loops: CDR1 MNHEY, CDR2 SMNVEV (reference sequence). V was clipped by 3 bases and J by 3 bases, with 9 bases between them. CDR3 sequence (DNA): TGTGCCAGCAGTTTCGGTGGGGACTACAATGAGCAGTTCTTC. Encoded protein: CASSFGGDYNEQFF.

This chain links TRBV7-9 with TRBJ2-3, with D perhaps given as TRBD1 or TRBD2 (5 bases each). This CDR3 contains 14 residues. Germline V lookup: CDR1 SEHNR, CDR2 FQNEAQ (reference sequence). V was pared by 8 bases and J by 0 bases, with 12 bases between. In DNA, the CDR3 is TGTGCCAGCCACACGGGACCAAGCACAGATACGCAGTATTTT. Translated, it gives CASHTGPSTDTQYF.

The chain combines TRBV7-6 with TRBJ2-2; D not resolved. The CDR3 sequence is 15 residues long. CDR1 and CDR2 (germline): SGHVS, FNYEAQ. V shed 5 bases and J shed 3 bases, with 13 bases lying between them. CDR3 in amino acids: CASSPGFGDTGELFF. For the CDR3, the DNA is TGTGCCAGCAGCCCGGGTTTTGGGGACACCGGGGAGCTGTTTTTT.

The rearrangement joins TRBV19 to TRBJ2-1, with TRBD1 identical over 7 bases. This CDR3 is built from 13 residues. Trimming at V came to 9 bases and at J to 6 bases, leaving 8 bases not matched to a gene. Per germline, CDR1 LNHDA and CDR2 SQIVND (reference sequence). The CDR3: CASRQGVLNEQFF. CDR3 coding DNA: TGTGCCAGCCGACAGGGAGTACTCAATGAGCAGTTCTTC.

This chain links TRBV19 with TRBJ2-2; 8 bases are shared with TRBD2. The CDR3 sequence is 14 residues long. Trimming removed 11 bases from V and 5 bases from J; junction bases left unmatched: 10. The V gene's germline CDR1 is LNHDA and CDR2 SQIVND (reference sequence). The CDR3 is CAGGSGRGTGELFF. The CDR3 nucleotides read TGTGCCGGGGGGAGCGGGAGAGGGACCGGGGAGCTGTTTTTT. The full variable domain, with the rest looked up from reference TRBV19 and TRBJ2-2, is DGGITQSPKYLFRKEGQNVTLSCEQNLNHDAMYWYRQDPGQGLRLIYYSQIVNDFQKGDIAEGYSVSREKKESFPLTVTSAQKNPTAFYLCAGGSGRGTGELFFGEGSRLTVL.

The V call is TRBV15, the J call TRBJ2-1; 7 nucleotides match TRBD2. CDR3 length: 20 amino acids. Germline CDR1 and CDR2: LNHNV and YYDKDF (reference sequence). V gave up 4 bases and J gave up 5 bases; unmatched junction bases: 23. The CDR3 DNA sequence: TGTGCCACCAGCACCCGGGACTTCGTCAAGCCGGGACTACCCGACAATGAGCAGTTCTTC. This sequence encodes CATSTRDFVKPGLPDNEQFF.

The V call is TRBV7-8, the J call TRBJ2-1; D is possibly TRBD1 (5 bases). The CDR3 extends over 14 amino acids. Germline CDR1 and CDR2: SGHVS and FQNEAQ. V lost 1 base to trimming and J lost 6 bases, with 10 bases between them. CDR3 in amino acids: CASSLDQGSNEQFF. CDR3 sequence (DNA): TGTGCCAGCAGCTTAGATCAGGGAAGCAATGAGCAGTTCTTC.

The genes are TRBV7-9 and TRBJ2-1, with a tentative D call TRBD2 (7 bases). V was shortened by 5 bases and J by 2 bases, with 22 bases between the two germline ends. Per germline, CDR1 SEHNR and CDR2 FQNEAQ (reference sequence). The CDR3 length is 18 residues. DNA of the CDR3: TGTGCCAGCAGCCCCAAGGGGGAGGGCCTTGGCCCCTACAATGAGCAGTTCTTC. Its protein product is CASSPKGEGLGPYNEQFF.

With respect to this clone: The sample has other DNA sequences that encode this CDR3 too. The V call is TRBV9, the J call TRBJ2-1; D possibly corresponds to TRBD2 (5 bases). Trimming took off 4 bases at V and 0 bases at J, with 14 bases between the two ends. Germline values: CDR1 SGDLS, CDR2 YYNGEE. The CDR3 totals 16 residues. Here the CDR3 DNA reads TGTGCCAGCAGCCCGGATGGGAGTAGCTCCTACAATGAGCAGTTCTTC. Translation gives CASSPDGSSSYNEQFF.

This clone appeared once. The chain is built from TRBV5-4 and TRBJ2-3; 7 nucleotides agree with TRBD2. The CDR3 extends over 14 amino acids. CDR1 is SGHNT, CDR2 YYREEE, per germline (reference sequence). The J segment lost 0 bases and the V segment lost 6 bases, leaving 4 bases of the junction unmatched. CDR3 nucleotide sequence: TGTGCCAGCACCGGTAGCGGGAGCACAGATACGCAGTATTTT. As protein: CASTGSGSTDTQYF.

The chain is built from TRBV5-1 and TRBJ2-3; TRBD1 agrees at 10 bases. After removal of 0 bases from V and 6 bases from J, the junction contained 4 bases not matched to a gene. CDR3 length: 15 residues. In germline, CDR1 is SGHRS, CDR2 YFSETQ. CDR3 residues: CASSLAGQGSDTQYF. DNA for the CDR3: TGCGCCAGCAGCTTGGCGGGACAGGGGTCGGATACGCAGTATTTT.

This chain joins TRBV27 and TRBJ2-7, with 10 bases fitting TRBD2. This CDR3 region has 14 residues. Germline V gene data show CDR1 as MNHEY and CDR2 as SMNVEV (reference sequence). The junction had 1 base not matched to a gene; V was cut back by 3 bases and J by 2 bases. The CDR3 protein is CASSFSGRTYEQYF. The CDR3 DNA sequence: TGTGCCAGCAGTTTTAGCGGGAGGACCTACGAGCAGTACTTC.

This chain links TRBV29-1 with TRBJ2-1; 9 nucleotides match TRBD2. The CDR3 is 17 residues long. CDR1 and CDR2 from the germline V gene are SQVTM and ANQGSEA. J was trimmed by 6 bases and V by 1 base; bases with no gene match: 13. CDR3 region: CSVEGLGGRGFSNEQFF. In DNA form, the CDR3 reads TGCAGCGTTGAAGGTCTTGGCGGGAGGGGATTTTCCAATGAGCAGTTCTTC.

This clone has only one observation. This sequence joins TRBV27 and TRBJ2-5; 8 bases are a match to TRBD1. There are 15 residues in the CDR3. V lost 2 bases to trimming and J lost 1 base; unmatched junction nucleotides: 3. Germline loops: CDR1 MNHEY, CDR2 SMNVEV (reference sequence). The CDR3 region has the DNA TGTGCCAGCAGTTTAAAGGACAGGGCCCAAGAGACCCAGTACTTC. Translation gives CASSLKDRAQETQYF.

The V and J genes are TRBV5-1 and TRBJ2-1; TRBD2 is a possible D gene (6 bases). The CDR3 length is 15 residues. The V end was cut by 5 bases, the J end by 0 bases, with 12 bases between. Germline-derived CDR1 and CDR2 are SGHRS and YFSETQ. The CDR3 spells CASSEDGSSYNEQFF. In DNA, the CDR3 is TGCGCCAGCAGTGAGGACGGGAGCTCCTACAATGAGCAGTTCTTC.

The chain recombines TRBV5-6 with TRBJ2-3, with D possibly being TRBD2 (6 bases). Deletions cut 1 base from V and 3 bases from J, with 9 bases between. The length of the CDR3 is 14 residues. CDR1 and CDR2 (germline): SGHDT, YYEEEE. CDR3: CASSLWTTTDTQYF. In DNA form, the CDR3 reads TGTGCCAGCAGCTTGTGGACTACGACAGATACGCAGTATTTT.

The V and J genes are TRBV14 and TRBJ2-1; 8 bases are shared with TRBD2. V lost 4 bases, J lost 10 bases, and 9 bases stayed unmatched. The CDR3 consists of 14 residues. Germline V gene sequence: CDR1 SGHDN, CDR2 FVKESK. The CDR3 loop is CASSPLTGGGEQFF. CDR3 DNA sequence: TGTGCCAGCAGCCCCCTTACGGGAGGGGGGGAGCAGTTCTTC.

The chain's CDR3 is CASLSRQTSGQETQYF. CDR3 nucleotides: TGTGCCAGCCTAAGCCGCCAAACTAGCGGACAAGAGACCCAGTACTTC. The chain combines TRBV7-9 with TRBJ2-5, with 8 bases fitting TRBD2. This CDR3 has 16 amino acids. CDR1 is SEHNR and CDR2 is FQNEAQ in the germline V gene (reference sequence). V gave up 8 bases and J gave up 2 bases; unmatched junction bases: 13.

The chain links TRBV5-4 to TRBJ2-3, with D hard to call. The CDR3 runs to 12 residues. The V and J ends lost 2 bases and 6 bases respectively, with 7 bases between them. Germline lookup yields CDR1 SGHNT and CDR2 YYREEE (reference sequence). CDR3 DNA: TGTGCCAGCAGCTTTTTCGGGGATACGCAGTATTTT. Residues: CASSFFGDTQYF.

The chain uses TRBV19 and TRBJ2-7; tentatively, D is TRBD2 (7 bases). Per the germline V gene, CDR1 is LNHDA and CDR2 is SQIVND (reference sequence). The CDR3 sequence is 16 residues long. The ends were cut back, 8 bases at V and 0 bases at J, with 20 bases in the middle. CDR3 in DNA: TGTGCCAGTGGCGGGAGATCCGGGACATACTCCTACGAGCAGTACTTC. Translated: CASGGRSGTYSYEQYF.